This TCR beta chain was profiled in a study of Ad26.COV2.S vaccination and SARS-CoV-2 variants. Study information: The COV1001 Ad26.COV2.S trial arm included the donor. Ad26.COV2.S was injected intramuscularly once or twice, 56 days apart.

J gave up 9 bases and V 3 bases, and 12 bases lay outside the gene matches. From germline, CDR1 is DFQATT and CDR2 SNEGSKA (reference sequence). The CDR3 spans 15 residues. Sequenced by immunoSEQ multiplex PCR; TCRdb stores in-frame clones only, minus some. The sample shows 300,000 to 400,000 clones, more than 75% of them seen only once. Treatment described: about 20 received Ad26.COV2.S at low or high dose, single or two shots; five or six received placebo; per-sample allocation not given. Each sample was drawn 63 days after the first injection (of vaccine or placebo). An Ad26 vector was used to express Wuhan-strain SARS-CoV-2 spike as the vaccine.

Specimen: peripheral blood, collected in a trial of Ad26.COV2.S vaccine versus placebo. The sequence was collected from a person between 18 and 65 years old who received the Ad26.COV2.S COVID-19 vaccine or a placebo. The V gene is TRBV20-1, the J gene TRBJ1-5, with 9 bases fitting TRBD1. CDR3 residues: CSASRTGDVGSPQHF. Written as DNA, the CDR3 is TGCAGTGCTAGTCGGACAGGGGACGTGGGTTCGCCCCAGCATTTT.